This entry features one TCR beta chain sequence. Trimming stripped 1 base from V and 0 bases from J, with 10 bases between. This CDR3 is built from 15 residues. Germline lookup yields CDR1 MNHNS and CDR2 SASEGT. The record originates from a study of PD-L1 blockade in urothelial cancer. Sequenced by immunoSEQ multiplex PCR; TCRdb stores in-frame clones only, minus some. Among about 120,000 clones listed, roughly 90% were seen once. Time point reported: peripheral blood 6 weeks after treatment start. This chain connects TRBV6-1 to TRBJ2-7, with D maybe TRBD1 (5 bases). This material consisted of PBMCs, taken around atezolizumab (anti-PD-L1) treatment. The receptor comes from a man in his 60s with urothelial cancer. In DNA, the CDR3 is TGTGCCAGCAGTGAAGAGACAGTGAGCTCCTACGAGCAGTACTTC. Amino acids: CASSEETVSSYEQYF.